This TCR beta chain stems from a study of CD8+ T cells in alopecia areata (dated by TCRdb to 2016 to 2019). Notes on the research overall: Treated patients were enrolled in an open-label pilot trial of oral tofacitinib, 5 to 10 mg twice daily, for moderate-to-severe alopecia areata. Patients received tofacitinib for 6 to 18 months and were then followed off drug for 6 months to check for delayed response and recurrence. For the treated patients, the SALT score, which quantifies what percentage of scalp surface area is affected, served as the measure of disease severity. High-throughput TCRbeta sequencing was used to examine T cell clonal expansion in alopecia areata in both the C3H/HeJ mouse model and human patients. On the human side, TCRbeta sequencing was run on scalp tissue and on sorted CD4+ and CD8+ peripheral blood T cells from healthy controls and from alopecia areata patients with either patchy or totalis/universalis disease. Biopsies were taken from tofacitinib-treated patients at baseline and again at 4 and 24 weeks into treatment, and several of those patients also had a later scalp biopsy. Scalp clonality was compared across normal scalp (n=4), patchy alopecia areata scalp (n=8), and alopecia totalis/universalis scalp (n=8). RNA came from the PAXgene miRNA kit for fixed scalp, the miRNeasy kit for PBMCs, and the RNeasy kit for mouse skin. TCRbeta CDR3 regions were amplified by immunoSEQ multiplex PCR with 35 Vbeta forward and 13 Jbeta reverse primers.

As for this clone: This receptor's antigen is unknown. Base qualities are not at hand, and no much larger clone is one base apart.

Library construction relied on the immunoSEQ multiplex PCR assay. To provide template for TCR sequencing, every sample had RNA extracted and reverse transcribed into cDNA. SuperScript III was used for first-strand cDNA synthesis, primed with a 2:1 mix of oligo-dT and random hexamers. A synthetic immune receptor repertoire was used to measure amplification bias, and any remaining bias was corrected computationally. The paper's data handling went like this. Raw reads were preprocessed to remove errors, and CDR3 was defined by IMGT conventions from the conserved cysteine to phenylalanine. Clonality was calculated as 1 minus Shannon entropy normalized by log2 of the number of productive unique TCRs. Scalp TCRbeta sequences were cross-referenced with sorted blood CD4 and CD8 repertoires so that the CD4 or CD8 identity of scalp clones could be inferred. The table was pulled from immuneACCESS by TCRdb, which kept in-frame rearrangements only. Such tables lose some clones; where checked, under half of the loss comes from unresolved V genes, and the rest has no known cause. From that table come the V and J calls and clone size; the DNA was used to work out D and trimming. The sample records a few hundred thousand clones, more than 55% of which are singletons. The ten largest clones take up 1% to 1.5% of the sample.

The paper's findings and limits, for the study overall: Unlike mouse skin, which is dominated by gammadelta T cells, normal human skin has resident alphabeta T cells that are also sequenced, and this complicates analysis of the scalp TCR repertoire. Because the treated cohort was small and had only one nonresponder, larger studies are needed to examine links between baseline CD8+ expansion and response. Compared with normal scalp, lesional scalp, particularly in alopecia totalis/universalis, had higher clonality and more expanded CD8+ clones, which suggests antigenic drive. During tofacitinib treatment, many expanded lesional clones stuck around in both scalp and blood, and this persistence may partly explain why relapse happens after treatment is stopped. Tofacitinib significantly decreased scalp clonality and the number of expanded CD8+ clones among the top 100 scalp clones. TCR sequences shared between patients were less clear than in mice, possibly partly because of HLA diversity in the patient population.

The treatment or condition label of this sample denotes: oral pan-JAK inhibitor, 5-10 mg twice daily. From alopecia areata patients, peripheral blood was collected along with lesional scalp punch biopsies. After PBMCs were isolated by density centrifugation and stained for CD3, CD4 and CD8, a FACSAria was used to sort CD4+ and CD8+ T cells. This sequence originates from a human donor with alopecia areata. Sequenced here: CD4+ T cells sorted from blood, sampled around week 44, from a patient treated with tofacitinib.

CDR3 region: CASSQTLPGQGVLGNVLTF. In nucleotide form, the sequence is TGTGCCAGCAGCCAAACACTTCCGGGACAGGGAGTCCTAGGCAACGTCCTGACTTTC. The chain was built from TRBV14 and TRBJ2-6; TRBD1 lines up with 9 middle nucleotides. Including cysteine and phenylalanine, the CDR3 has 19 amino acids. This entry keeps only the CDR3 DNA: 57 bases, framed from base 1. Trimming removed 2 bases from V and 9 bases from J; the gene matches leave 17 bases unexplained. Sequences SGHDN (CDR1) and FVKESK (CDR2) are obtained from the germline V gene.